This T cell receptor beta chain was found in a study of blood T cells in healthy people across ages (dated by TCRdb to the mid-2010s). At the level of the whole study: In model experiments, template switching captured roughly one uniquely barcoded TCR beta cDNA molecule for every two T cells. To track age-related changes in TCR beta repertoire diversity, the study relied on deep sequencing normalized with unique cDNA molecular identifiers. Donors were grouped into four age groups: young (average 16 years), middle-aged (roughly 40), aged (about 60) and long-lived (approximately 75). To avoid experimental bias, donors of different ages were spread randomly across the sequencing lanes. Using the same blood draw, the study looked at two additional independent replicas of 1 million unique cDNA reads for two donors, one aged 18 to 30 and the other aged 80 or older. Study-level results and caveats: As age increased, observed TCR beta diversity per million T cells dropped in a roughly linear way, and a significant reduction was already evident by age about 40. Because the CMV infection status of the donors was unknown, age-related changes in expanded clonotypes may potentially have been confounded. Estimates of total diversity based on one million sequenced T cells were considered lower bounds and underestimates. Bulk unsorted PBMC profiling prevented conclusive comparison of naive and antigen-experienced compartments. Observed TCR beta diversity correlated strongly with the percentage of naive T cells measured by flow cytometry. Compared with the aged group, the long-lived group had more naive CD4+ T cells, fewer expanded clones and increased TCR diversity, suggesting age selection.

Inclusive of the bounding cysteine and phenylalanine, the CDR3 is 17 residues long. The sequence is cut down to CDR3 DNA, 51 bases in frame from base 1. In the germline V gene, CDR1 corresponds to SQVTM and CDR2 to ANQGSEA. Relative to germline, V is 0 bases shorter and J is 0 bases shorter, with 17 bases between their ends. Donors were 40 or so systemically healthy Caucasian individuals from Russia aged roughly 6 to 90 years. Around 10 milliliters of peripheral blood were drawn from each donor into EDTA-treated Vacutainer tubes. Ficoll-Paque density-gradient centrifugation was used to isolate PBMCs, with at least 6.5 million obtained per sample. Total RNA was extracted from PBMCs with Trizol reagent, with at least 6 micrograms obtained per sample. For every donor, an aliquot of PBMCs went through flow cytometry to measure the percentages of naive CD45RAhigh/CD27high T cells. The method was 5' RACE. The sequencer was an Illumina HiSeq 2500. The second PCR ran for about 6 to 11 cycles and used a J-beta primer mix along with a sample-barcoded 5' primer. A unique molecular identifier was introduced onto each TCR beta cDNA molecule by a template-switch 5' adaptor carrying 12 random nucleotides. At least 2.5 million CDR3-containing paired-end reads were obtained from each sample. First-strand cDNA synthesis was performed from all RNA using the Mint cDNA synthesis kit, with priming by a TRBC-specific oligonucleotide. Following uracil-DNA glycosylase treatment, a first 18-cycle PCR with universal primers M1SS and BC2_uni_R was performed on all cDNA. As for how the authors treated the data: For normalization, 1 million high-quality reads, each with a distinct molecular identifier, were randomly selected from each sample. Reads sharing molecular identifiers were discarded rather than binned into consensus sequences. MiTCR, run with a Q25 quality threshold and the strictest error-elimination algorithm, handled CDR3 identification, clonotype clustering and error correction. A nonparametric unseen species model with Euler transformation was used to estimate lower-bound total TCR beta diversity. TCRdb handled the public reads itself, with Q25 trimming in fastp and clone calling in MiXCR, and kept productive beta chains. Identical CDR3 protein sequences are pooled into one entry, listed with their most common genes and DNA. These V and J calls originate from TCRdb's pipeline instead of the authors' own analysis. This sample is represented by over 950,000 distinct CDR3 sequences; roughly two fifths of them were singletons. Less than 15% of the sample rests with the top ten.

About this clonotype: What antigen it recognizes has not been identified. No quality values exist for individual bases; no much larger clone is one base distant.

The V and J segments used are TRBV29-1 and TRBJ1-2; the D gene is perhaps TRBD1, on 5 matching bases. The clonotype was recovered from a man aged 18 to 29 in good health. The material sequenced was blood. The nucleotide sequence reads as follows: TGCAGCGTTGAAGATTATGGGGGTCCCGAAACTAACTATGGCTACACCTTC. Its protein product is CSVEDYGGPETNYGYTF.